These 9 T cell receptor beta chains were all obtained from the same sample, sequenced in a study of cytomegalovirus exposure and HLA in healthy donors. Vbeta (60) and Jbeta (13) primers were used in the PCR. The data were produced by immunoSEQ multiplex PCR, yet TCRdb's version contains in-frame clones alone and is incomplete. The repertoire holds roughly 97,000 clones, with around 10% as singletons. Sequenced material: PBMCs. These TCRs come from a man between 45 and 60 years old in good health and CMV-seropositive.

J is TRBJ2-5 and V is TRBV2; 12 nucleotides align to TRBD2. V gave up 6 bases and J gave up 1 base; unmatched junction bases: 6. The germline V gene encodes CDR1 SNHLY and CDR2 FYNNEI. The CDR3 is 16 amino acids. The CDR3 region is CASSGTSGRFQETQYF. CDR3 DNA sequence: TGTGCCAGCAGCGGAACTAGCGGGAGGTTCCAAGAGACCCAGTACTTC.

The CDR3 loop reads CASSLEFSGNSPLHF. CDR3 DNA sequence: TGCGCCAGCAGCTTGGAGTTTTCAGGGAATTCACCCCTCCACTTT. This rearrangement joins TRBV5-1 to TRBJ1-6; TRBD1 is a possible D gene (5 bases). V lost 0 bases, J lost 7 bases, and 11 bases lay in between. CDR1 and CDR2 from the germline V gene are SGHRS and YFSETQ. The CDR3 contains 15 residues.

This chain links TRBV7-2 with TRBJ1-4; D is possibly TRBD1 (6 bases). Deletions cut 5 bases from V and 6 bases from J, with 16 bases between. This CDR3 comprises 15 residues. Germline V CDR1 and CDR2: SGHTA, FQGNSA. The CDR3 loop is CASSPGDTFHEKLFF. The CDR3 DNA reads TGTGCCAGCAGCCCCGGGGACACCTTCCATGAAAAACTGTTTTTT.

This clone was counted a few times. The V and J genes are TRBV9 and TRBJ2-7; 7 bases fit TRBD1. This CDR3 region has 16 residues. The germline V gene encodes CDR1 SGDLS and CDR2 YYNGEE. With V trimmed by 4 bases and J by 2 bases, 12 bases remained unmatched. CDR3 in DNA: TGTGCCAGCAGCCTGCTGGGGGACAGTCCCACCTACGAGCAGTACTTC. Amino acid sequence: CASSLLGDSPTYEQYF. Looking up the rest from reference TRBV9 and TRBJ2-7 gives the full variable domain: DSGVTQTPKHLITATGQRVTLRCSPRSGDLSVYWYQQSLDQGLQFLIQYYNGEERAKGNILERFSAQQFPDLHSELNLSSLELGDSALYFCASSLLGDSPTYEQYFGPGTRLTVT.

J is TRBJ2-5 and V is TRBV11-2; the D gene is possibly TRBD2 (5 bases). Germline loops: CDR1 SGHAT, CDR2 FQNNGV. The length of the CDR3 is 13 residues. The V end lost 1 base, the J end lost 4 bases, and 7 bases lay between the germline ends. CDR3 bases: TGTGCCAGCAGCTTAGCACTAGGAGAGACCCAGTACTTC. Translated: CASSLALGETQYF.

V usage is TRBV5-4 and J usage is TRBJ2-3; 11 nucleotides agree with TRBD2. CDR3 size: 17 residues. Germline V gene sequence: CDR1 SGHNT, CDR2 YYREEE (reference sequence). V shed 5 bases, J shed 2 bases, and the junction held 10 bases outside the gene matches. The CDR3 nucleotides are TGTGCCAGCAGTCCCGGCGGGACTAGCGGACTCACAGATACGCAGTATTTT. It translates to CASSPGGTSGLTDTQYF.

The table lists this clone with a few counts. The chain recombines TRBV6-1 with TRBJ2-5; no definite D call. Deletions cut 7 bases from V and 2 bases from J, with 14 bases between. Germline-derived CDR1 and CDR2 are MNHNS and SASEGT. The CDR3 covers 14 residues. As DNA, the CDR3 is TGTGCCAGCATACCCGCGAGCATACAAGAGACCCAGTACTTC. This translates into CASIPASIQETQYF.

This clone was observed a handful of times. CDR3 protein: CSAPGQETQYF. The DNA for the CDR3 is TGCAGTGCTCCGGGACAAGAGACCCAGTACTTC. J is TRBJ2-5 and V is TRBV20-1, with a weak D call TRBD2 (5 bases). There are 11 residues in the CDR3. The V and J ends lost 5 bases and 2 bases respectively, with 6 bases between them. Per germline, CDR1 DFQATT and CDR2 SNEGSKA (reference sequence).

CDR3 in amino acids: CASSLDREFTGELFF. The DNA for the CDR3 is TGTGCCAGCAGCTTGGACCGGGAGTTCACCGGGGAGCTGTTTTTT. This chain joins TRBV5-4 and TRBJ2-2; possible D gene TRBD2, 6 bases. V shed 0 bases and J shed 4 bases, with 10 bases lying between them. Germline V gene data show CDR1 as SGHNT and CDR2 as YYREEE (reference sequence). The CDR3 runs 15 residues.